These 26 T cell receptor beta chains were sequenced from one sample in a study of T cells after yellow fever vaccination. TCRdb recomputed calls from the 5' RACE reads with MiXCR, one row per CDR3 protein. This table has 500,000 to 650,000 distinct CDR3 sequences, less than 20% appearing once. Specimen: PBMCs, collected more than 4 days after the first yellow fever vaccination. All receptors derive from a man in his late teens or twenties who received the YFV17D yellow fever vaccine.

This clonotype showed up many times. This chain uses TRBV7-3 with TRBJ2-3; a possible D gene is TRBD1 (6 bases). This CDR3 has 14 amino acids. V was trimmed by 2 bases and J by 1 base, leaving 7 bases between them. The germline gives CDR1 SGHTA, CDR2 FQGTGA. CDR3 in amino acids: CASSLEGGTDTQYF. CDR3 DNA sequence: TGTGCCAGCAGCTTAGAGGGGGGCACAGATACGCAGTATTTT.

The chain links TRBV27 to TRBJ2-2; tentative D call: TRBD2 (7 bases). CDR1 and CDR2 (germline): MNHEY, SMNVEV (reference sequence). V lost 6 bases and J lost 9, with 26 bases in between. The length of the CDR3 is 17 residues. In DNA, the CDR3 is TGTGCCAGCAGCCCCCCCCTAAGGGGGGGGGCCTTCCGGGAGCTGTTTTTT. It translates to CASSPPLRGGAFRELFF.

The chain couples TRBV12-3 or TRBV12-4 to TRBJ1-5; 7 bases match TRBD1. The CDR3 has 15 amino acids. V dropped 6 bases and J dropped 3; count of bases not matched to a gene: 8. The DNA of the CDR3 is TGTGCCAGCAGAAGACAGGGAGAACCCAATCAGCCCCAGCATTTT. Translation: CASRRQGEPNQPQHF.

The chain carries TRBV29-1 and TRBJ2-6; 7 nucleotides agree with TRBD1. This CDR3 region has 15 residues. Germline V CDR1 and CDR2: SQVTM, ANQGSEA. The V and J ends lost 4 bases and 2 bases, in that order; junction bases with no gene match: 5. This CDR3 reads CSVVETGPGANVLTF. The DNA for the CDR3 is TGCAGCGTTGTAGAGACAGGGCCTGGGGCCAACGTCCTGACTTTC.

The chain couples TRBV5-1 to TRBJ1-4, with a possible D match to TRBD1 (6 bases). This CDR3 is built from 16 residues. The ends were cut back, 0 bases at V and 0 bases at J, with 9 bases in the middle. Germline CDR1 is SGHRS and CDR2 is YFSETQ. CDR3 bases: TGCGCCAGCAGCTTGGTGGCAGGGGCAACTAATGAAAAACTGTTTTTT. Protein sequence: CASSLVAGATNEKLFF.

In its sample, this clonotype was seen a few times. This chain connects TRBV4-1 to TRBJ2-3; 12 bases line up with TRBD2. Trimming removed 1 base from V and 0 bases from J; junction bases left unmatched: 5. Looked up from germline, CDR1 is MGHRA and CDR2 is YSYEKL. This CDR3 contains 18 residues. The CDR3 coding sequence is TGCGCCAGCAGCCAAGCCCAGACTAGCGGGGGTAGCACAGATACGCAGTATTTT. This codes for CASSQAQTSGGSTDTQYF.

This sequence joins TRBV7-2 and TRBJ1-1, with D perhaps matching TRBD1 (5 bases). CDR3 size: 13 residues. Germline CDR1 and CDR2: SGHTA and FQGNSA. V gave up 7 bases and J gave up 5 bases, with 14 bases separating them. CDR3 nucleotides: TGTGCCAGCACCTTGTCACAGGCGACTGAAGCTTTCTTT. Encoded protein: CASTLSQATEAFF.

This clonotype was counted only a few times. This chain links TRBV18 with TRBJ2-2, with D possibly matching TRBD1 (5 bases). This CDR3 contains 17 residues. The ends were cut back, 6 bases at V and 5 bases at J, with 22 bases in the middle. Germline assignment: CDR1 KGHSH and CDR2 LQKENI. CDR3 loop: CASSSYTGHIDTGELFF. The CDR3 nucleotides are TGTGCCAGCTCCAGTTACACTGGACATATCGATACCGGGGAGCTGTTTTTT.

This clonotype was detected a few times. V usage is TRBV4-3 and J usage is TRBJ1-6; D gene ambiguous. The germline gives CDR1 LGHNA, CDR2 YSLEER. The CDR3 length is 15 residues. With 4 bases removed from V and 10 bases from J, the gap between germline ends came to 17 bases. The CDR3 nucleotides are TGCGCCAGCAGCCGAAAAGGGCGGGGTTTATCACCCCTCCACTTT. Translating gives CASSRKGRGLSPLHF.

The chain combines TRBV12-3 or TRBV12-4 with TRBJ1-5; D may be TRBD1 (6 bases). The CDR3 is 15 amino acids. The V and J ends lost 3 bases and 6 bases respectively, with 15 bases between them. The CDR3 sequence is CASSFGDVRGQPQHF. In DNA form, the CDR3 reads TGTGCCAGCAGTTTCGGGGACGTCAGGGGTCAGCCCCAGCATTTT.

This clonotype was detected only a few times. The V and J genes are TRBV7-2 and TRBJ2-5, with 8 bases aligning to TRBD2. Unmatched junction bases numbered 7, after V lost 1 base and J lost 0 bases. This CDR3 is built from 17 residues. Germline V lookup: CDR1 SGHTA, CDR2 FQGNSA. The CDR3 nucleotides are TGTGCCAGCAGCTTAGGGGCTCCGGGGGGGTACCAAGAGACCCAGTACTTC. Protein: CASSLGAPGGYQETQYF.

As concerns this clonotype: One junction end disagrees with the germline gene, perhaps due to a read error. The V and J genes are TRBV18 and TRBJ2-2, with TRBD1 matching over 9 bases. Per the germline V gene, CDR1 is KGHSH and CDR2 is LQKENI. This CDR3 has 15 amino acids. The CDR3 reads CASSPGQGFTGELFF. CDR3 sequence (DNA): TGTGCCAGTTCACCAGGACAGGGGTTCACCGGGGAGCTGTTTTTT.

This clonotype was seen only a few times. J is TRBJ2-2 and V is TRBV5-1; TRBD1 matches at 8 bases. In germline, CDR1 is SGHRS, CDR2 YFSETQ. The CDR3 is 15 residues long. The junction had 8 bases not matched to a gene; V was cut back by 10 bases and J by 0 bases. CDR3 protein: CAAGPGQANTGELFF. CDR3 DNA: TGCGCCGCCGGGCCGGGACAGGCGAACACCGGGGAGCTGTTTTTT.

This clonotype was seen only a few times. This chain joins TRBV7-8 and TRBJ2-2, with D tentatively TRBD1 (6 bases). V was cut by 2 bases and J by 5 bases, with 21 bases left in between. The germline CDR1 and CDR2 sequences are SGHVS and FQNEAQ. The CDR3 spans 18 residues. In DNA, the CDR3 is TGTGCCAGCAGCTTATCACGGGACACCCCCTTGGGAACCGGGGAGCTGTTTTTT. Amino acid sequence: CASSLSRDTPLGTGELFF.

This clonotype came up a few times. This rearrangement joins TRBV7-3 to TRBJ1-1; D might be TRBD1 (5 bases). CDR1 and CDR2 (germline): SGHTA, FQGTGA. This CDR3 spans 15 amino acids. Between the trimmed V and J ends, which lost 2 bases and 3 bases, there was a span of 13 bases. The DNA of the CDR3 is TGTGCCAGCAGCTTAGTCGGAGGGGCGGACACTGAAGCTTTCTTT. This encodes CASSLVGGADTEAFF.

A few counts support this clonotype. V is TRBV27 and J is TRBJ1-6, with unresolved D. The CDR3 loop spans 15 amino acids. V was clipped by 0 bases and J by 8 bases, with 11 bases between them. Looked up from germline, CDR1 is MNHEY and CDR2 is SMNVEV (reference sequence). The CDR3 reads CASSLSTTAYSPLHF. In nucleotides, the CDR3 is TGTGCCAGCAGTTTATCGACAACAGCTTATTCACCCCTCCACTTT.

This clonotype appeared a few times. V and J are TRBV11-1 and TRBJ2-7, with a weak D call TRBD1 (6 bases). V shed 0 bases and J shed 3 bases, with 9 bases lying between them. Germline CDR1 is SGHAT and CDR2 is FQDESV (reference sequence). The CDR3 has 14 amino acids. As DNA, the CDR3 is TGTGCCAGCAGCTTAGCACCAGGGGTCTACGAGCAGTACGTC. Translated, it gives CASSLAPGVYEQYV.

This chain uses TRBV12-3 or TRBV12-4 with TRBJ1-5; maybe TRBD1 (6 bases). With 11 bases removed from V and 4 bases from J, the gap between germline ends came to 15 bases. This CDR3 is built from 13 residues. CDR3 protein: CAFKPGTNQPQHF. The DNA for the CDR3 is TGTGCCTTCAAGCCGGGGACAAATCAGCCCCAGCATTTT.

This clonotype was seen once. The chain joins TRBV20-1 to TRBJ2-7, with D perhaps TRBD1 (6 bases). Germline lookup yields CDR1 DFQATT and CDR2 SNEGSKA (reference sequence). The CDR3 runs 15 residues. V was cut by 0 bases and J by 0 bases, with 12 bases left in between. The CDR3 bases are TGCAGTGCTAGAGAAGGTACAGGGACCTCCTACGAGCAGTACTTC. Translating gives CSAREGTGTSYEQYF.

V and J are TRBV27 and TRBJ2-7; TRBD2 matches at 8 bases. This CDR3 is built from 15 residues. V was pared by 3 bases and J by 0 bases, with 4 bases of the junction left unmatched. From germline, CDR1 is MNHEY and CDR2 SMNVEV (reference sequence). The CDR3 bases are TGTGCCAGCAGTTTCGGGGGGGCTAACTCCTACGAGCAGTACTTC. Its protein product is CASSFGGANSYEQYF.

This clonotype has just one count. CDR3 residues: CASSLVWGEGTDTQYF. CDR3 in DNA: TGCGCCAGCAGCTTGGTTTGGGGAGAGGGCACAGATACGCAGTATTTT. The chain joins TRBV5-1 to TRBJ2-3, with D perhaps TRBD2 (5 bases). Deletions cut 0 bases from V and 1 base from J, with 12 bases between. Germline assignment: CDR1 SGHRS and CDR2 YFSETQ. The CDR3 consists of 16 residues.

V is TRBV7-3 and J is TRBJ2-1; the match to TRBD2 covers 7 bases. V shed 1 base, J shed 5 bases, and the junction held 5 bases outside the gene matches. The CDR3 is 15 residues long. From germline, CDR1 is SGHTA and CDR2 FQGTGA. CDR3: CASSLSTSGDNEQFF. DNA of the CDR3: TGTGCCAGCAGCTTAAGCACCAGCGGGGACAATGAGCAGTTCTTC.

This clonotype was counted a few times. The gene calls are TRBV27 and TRBJ1-5; D ambiguous. Deletions cut 3 bases from V and 6 bases from J, with 9 bases between. The CDR3 has 13 amino acids. Germline CDR1 and CDR2: MNHEY and SMNVEV (reference sequence). CDR3 sequence reads: CASSFAVSQPQHF. For the CDR3, the DNA is TGTGCCAGCAGTTTCGCGGTATCTCAGCCCCAGCATTTT.

This sequence joins TRBV5-4 and TRBJ2-3; 8 positions agree with TRBD2. The trim removed 2 bases at V and 1 base at J, leaving 6 bases unmatched. This CDR3 has 16 residues. CDR1 and CDR2 from the germline V gene are SGHNT and YYREEE (reference sequence). CDR3 DNA: TGTGCCAGCAGCTTTACTAGCGGTTTGGGCACAGATACGCAGTATTTT. Amino acids: CASSFTSGLGTDTQYF.

V usage is TRBV10-3 and J usage is TRBJ2-1; 10 nucleotides agree with TRBD2. CDR1 and CDR2 (germline): ENHRY, SYGVKD. The CDR3 spans 15 residues. The trim removed 10 bases at V and 0 bases at J, leaving 6 bases unmatched. In DNA form, the CDR3 reads TGTGCCAGCGGACTAGCGGATTCCTCCTACAATGAGCAGTTCTTC. Amino acids: CASGLADSSYNEQFF.

This clonotype was observed many times. J is TRBJ2-6 and V is TRBV7-9; D uncertain. The germline V gene has CDR1 SEHNR and CDR2 FQNEAQ (reference sequence). The V end was cut by 6 bases, the J end by 0 bases, with 18 bases between. This CDR3 spans 18 amino acids. CDR3 DNA sequence: TGTGCCAGCAGGACCGCTATGGGTTCTCGCTCTGGGGCCAACGTCCTGACTTTC. Encoded protein: CASRTAMGSRSGANVLTF.